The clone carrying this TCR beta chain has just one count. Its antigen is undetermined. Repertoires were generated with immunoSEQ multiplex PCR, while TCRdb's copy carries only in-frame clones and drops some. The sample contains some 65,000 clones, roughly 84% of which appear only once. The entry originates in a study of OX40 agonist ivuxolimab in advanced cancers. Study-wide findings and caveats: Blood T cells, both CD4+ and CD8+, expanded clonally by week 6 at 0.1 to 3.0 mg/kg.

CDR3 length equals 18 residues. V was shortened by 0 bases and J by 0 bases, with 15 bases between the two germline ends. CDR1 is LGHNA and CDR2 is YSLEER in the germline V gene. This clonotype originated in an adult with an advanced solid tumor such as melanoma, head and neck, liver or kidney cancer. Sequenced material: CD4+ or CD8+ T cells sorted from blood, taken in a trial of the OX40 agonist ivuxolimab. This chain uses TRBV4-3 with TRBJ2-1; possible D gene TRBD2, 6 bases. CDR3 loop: CASSQEPRGSYSYNEQFF. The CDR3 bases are TGCGCCAGCAGCCAAGAGCCGCGGGGTAGCTACTCCTACAATGAGCAGTTCTTC.